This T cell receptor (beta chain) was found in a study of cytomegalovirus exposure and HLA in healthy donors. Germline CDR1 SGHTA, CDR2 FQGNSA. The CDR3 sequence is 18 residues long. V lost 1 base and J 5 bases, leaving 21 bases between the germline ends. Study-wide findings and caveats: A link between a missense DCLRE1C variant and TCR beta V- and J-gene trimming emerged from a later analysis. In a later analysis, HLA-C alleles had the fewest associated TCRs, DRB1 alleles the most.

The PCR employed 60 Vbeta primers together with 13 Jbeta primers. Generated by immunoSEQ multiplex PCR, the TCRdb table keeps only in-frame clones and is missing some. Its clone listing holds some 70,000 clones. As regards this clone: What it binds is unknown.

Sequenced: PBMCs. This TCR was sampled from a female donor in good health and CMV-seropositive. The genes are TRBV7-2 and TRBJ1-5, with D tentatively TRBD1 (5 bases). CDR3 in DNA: TGTGCCAGCAGCTTAGGGGTCATCGGGGGTTCGGATGATCAGCCCCAGCATTTT. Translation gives CASSLGVIGGSDDQPQHF.